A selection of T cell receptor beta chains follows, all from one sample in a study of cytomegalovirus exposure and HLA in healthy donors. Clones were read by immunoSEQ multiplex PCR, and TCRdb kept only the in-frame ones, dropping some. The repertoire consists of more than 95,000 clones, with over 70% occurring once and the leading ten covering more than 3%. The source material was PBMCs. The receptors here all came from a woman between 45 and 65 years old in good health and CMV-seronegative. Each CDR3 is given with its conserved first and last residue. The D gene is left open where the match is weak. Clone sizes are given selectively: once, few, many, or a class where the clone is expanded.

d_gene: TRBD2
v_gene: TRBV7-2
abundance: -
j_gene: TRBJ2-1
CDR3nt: TGTGCCAGCAGCTTATTCGGGAGGAATGAGCAGTTCTTC
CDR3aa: CASSLFGRNEQFF

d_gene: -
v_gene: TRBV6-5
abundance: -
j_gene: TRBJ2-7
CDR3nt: TGTGCCAGCAGTTACTCTTCCGCGGGAAGCTCCTACGAGCAGTACTTC
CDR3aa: CASSYSSAGSSYEQYF

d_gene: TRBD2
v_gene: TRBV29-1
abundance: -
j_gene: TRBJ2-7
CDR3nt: TGCAGCGTTGACAGGGAGGGAAATGGCGAGCAGTACTTC
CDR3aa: CSVDREGNGEQYF

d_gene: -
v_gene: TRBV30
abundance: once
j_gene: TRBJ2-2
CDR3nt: TGTGCCTGGAGTGAACAAAACACCGGGGAGCTGTTTTTT
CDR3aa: CAWSEQNTGELFF

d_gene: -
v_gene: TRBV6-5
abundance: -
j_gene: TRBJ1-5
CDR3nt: TGTGCCAGCCGCGGGGGCGGCAATCAGCCCCAGCATTTT
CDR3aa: CASRGGGNQPQHF

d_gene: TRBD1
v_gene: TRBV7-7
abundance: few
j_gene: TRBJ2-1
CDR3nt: TGTGCCAGCAGCCCCGGGACAGCGTATACTGAGCAGTTCTTC
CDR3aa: CASSPGTAYTEQFF

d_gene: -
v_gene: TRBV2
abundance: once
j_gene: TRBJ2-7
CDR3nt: TGTGCCAGCAGTGAAGGGACTAATCCCTACGAGCAGTACTTC
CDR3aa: CASSEGTNPYEQYF

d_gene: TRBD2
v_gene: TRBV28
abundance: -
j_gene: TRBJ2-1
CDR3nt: TGTGCCAGCAGTCGGACTAGCGGGAGAAGATATGAGCAGTTCTTC
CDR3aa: CASSRTSGRRYEQFF

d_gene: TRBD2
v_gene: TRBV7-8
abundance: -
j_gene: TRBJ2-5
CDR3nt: TGTGCCAGCAGCTCGGGTGGGACTATACAAGAGACCCAGTACTTC
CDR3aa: CASSSGGTIQETQYF

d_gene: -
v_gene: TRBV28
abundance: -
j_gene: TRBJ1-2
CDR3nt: TGTGCCAGCAGCCGACGGGATTCTGGAGGCTACACCTTC
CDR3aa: CASSRRDSGGYTF

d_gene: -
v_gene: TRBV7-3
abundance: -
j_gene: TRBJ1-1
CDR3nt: TGTGCCAGCAGCTCGGGGAGAGAGTCTGAAGCTTTCTTT
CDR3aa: CASSSGRESEAFF

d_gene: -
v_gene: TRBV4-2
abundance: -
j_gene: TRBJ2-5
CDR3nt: TGTGCCAGCAGCCAAGATCCGATGGCCCAAGAGACCCAGTACTTC
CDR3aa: CASSQDPMAQETQYF

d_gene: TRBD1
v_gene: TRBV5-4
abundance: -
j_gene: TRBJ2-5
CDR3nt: TGTGCCAGCAGCGTAGATGTCGGACAGGCTAAGGAGGAGACCCAGTACTTC
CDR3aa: CASSVDVGQAKEETQYF

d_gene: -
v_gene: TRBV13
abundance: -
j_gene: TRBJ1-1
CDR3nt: TGTGCCAGCAACGGAGGCGGAACTGAAGCTTTCTTT
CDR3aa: CASNGGGTEAFF

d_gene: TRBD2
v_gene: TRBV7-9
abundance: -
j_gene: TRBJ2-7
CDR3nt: TGTGCCAGCAGCTCCGGACTAGCGGACTCCTACGAGCAGTACTTC
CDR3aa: CASSSGLADSYEQYF

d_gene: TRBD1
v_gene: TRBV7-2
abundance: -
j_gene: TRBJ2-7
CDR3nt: TGTGCCAGCAGCCCAGGGGGCGGAGGATACGAGCAGTACTTC
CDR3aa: CASSPGGGGYEQYF

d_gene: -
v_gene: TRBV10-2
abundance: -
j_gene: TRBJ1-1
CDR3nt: TGCGCCAGCAGGCGCGGGCCCATGAACACTGAAGCTTTCTTT
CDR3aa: CASRRGPMNTEAFF

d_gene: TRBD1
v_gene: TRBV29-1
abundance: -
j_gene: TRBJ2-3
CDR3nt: TGCAGCGTTGAAGAACAGGGGACAGATACGCAGTATTTT
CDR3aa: CSVEEQGTDTQYF

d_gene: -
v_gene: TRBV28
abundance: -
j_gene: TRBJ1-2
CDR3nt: TGTGCCAGCAGCGCGGACTCTAACTATGGCTACACCTTC
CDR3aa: CASSADSNYGYTF

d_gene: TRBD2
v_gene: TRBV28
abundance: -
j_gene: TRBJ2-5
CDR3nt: TGTGCCAGCAGTCTAGGACTAGCTCCTAGACAAGAGACCCAGTACTTC
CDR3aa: CASSLGLAPRQETQYF

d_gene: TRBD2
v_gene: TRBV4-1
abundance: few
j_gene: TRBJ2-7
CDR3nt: TGCGCCAGCAGCCAAACCTATCGGGCGGGAGACTACGAGCAGTACTTC
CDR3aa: CASSQTYRAGDYEQYF

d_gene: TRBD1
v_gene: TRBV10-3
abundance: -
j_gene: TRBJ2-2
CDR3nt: TGTGCCATCAGTGGATCCGGGACAGGGGCCACCGGGGAGCTGTTTTTT
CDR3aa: CAISGSGTGATGELFF

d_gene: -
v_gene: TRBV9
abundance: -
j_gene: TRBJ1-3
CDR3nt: TGTGCCAGCAGCGCGAACCGACAGTCCTCTGGAAACACCATATATTTT
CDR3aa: CASSANRQSSGNTIYF

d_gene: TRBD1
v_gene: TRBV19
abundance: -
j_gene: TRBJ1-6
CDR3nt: TGTGCCAGTACCAGGGGGGACAATTCACCCCTCCACTTT
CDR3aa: CASTRGDNSPLHF

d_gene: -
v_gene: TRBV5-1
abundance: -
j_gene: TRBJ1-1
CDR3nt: TGCGCCAGCAGCTTGACAGAGAACACTGAAGCTTTCTTT
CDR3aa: CASSLTENTEAFF

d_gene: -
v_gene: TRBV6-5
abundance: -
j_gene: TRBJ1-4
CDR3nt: TGTGCCAGCAGCCCGGTCGACTCCCCTGGGGCAAAACTGTTTTTT
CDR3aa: CASSPVDSPGAKLFF

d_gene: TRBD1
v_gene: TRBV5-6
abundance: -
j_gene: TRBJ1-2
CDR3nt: TGTGCCAGCAGCTGGGACAGGGGTAACTATGGCTACACCTTC
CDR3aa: CASSWDRGNYGYTF

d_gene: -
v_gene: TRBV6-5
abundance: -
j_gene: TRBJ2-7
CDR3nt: TGTGCCAGCAGTTATGGGGCAGGGTTGTCCTACGAGCAGTACTTC
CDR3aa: CASSYGAGLSYEQYF

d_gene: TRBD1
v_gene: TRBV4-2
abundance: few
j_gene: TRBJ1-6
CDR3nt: TGTGCCAGCAGCCAAGACGGGACAGAGAATTCACCCCTCCACTTT
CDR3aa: CASSQDGTENSPLHF

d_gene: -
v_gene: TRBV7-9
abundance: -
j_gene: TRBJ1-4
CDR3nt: TGTGCCAGCAGCCCTCGGGAGGCGACTTCTGGGAAACTGTTTTTT
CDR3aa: CASSPREATSGKLFF

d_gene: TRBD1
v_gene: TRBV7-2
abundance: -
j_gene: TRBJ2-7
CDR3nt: TGTGCCAGCAGCTTTAGGGGGACAGCTTCTTTTTCCTCCTACGAGCAGTACTTC
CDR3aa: CASSFRGTASFSSYEQYF

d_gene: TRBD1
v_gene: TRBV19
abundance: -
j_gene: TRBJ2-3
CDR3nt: TGTGCCAGTAGGATCGGCAGGGGGCGCACAGATACGCAGTATTTT
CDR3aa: CASRIGRGRTDTQYF

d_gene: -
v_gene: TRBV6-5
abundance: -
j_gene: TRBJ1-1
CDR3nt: TGTGCCAGCAGTTCCGGGACACTAAAAAACACTGAAGCTTTCTTT
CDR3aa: CASSSGTLKNTEAFF

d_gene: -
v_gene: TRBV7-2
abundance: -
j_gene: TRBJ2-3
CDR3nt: TGTGCCAGCAGTAAGGCGGGCACTAGCACAGATACGCAGTATTTT
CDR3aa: CASSKAGTSTDTQYF

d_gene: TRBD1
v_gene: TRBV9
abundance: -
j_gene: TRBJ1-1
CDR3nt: TGTGCCAGCGGCGTAGTAGACAGGGGAACTGAAGCTTTCTTT
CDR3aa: CASGVVDRGTEAFF

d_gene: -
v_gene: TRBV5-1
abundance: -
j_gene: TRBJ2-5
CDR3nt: TGCGCCAGCAGCTTGGAAAAGCCCCAAGAGACCCAGTACTTC
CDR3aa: CASSLEKPQETQYF

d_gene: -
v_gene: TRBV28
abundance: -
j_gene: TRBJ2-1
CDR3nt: TGTGCCAGCAGAGCGGTTGAGCAGTTCTTC
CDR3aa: CASRAVEQFF

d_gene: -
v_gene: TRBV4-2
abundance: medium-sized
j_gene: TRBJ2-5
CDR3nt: TGTGCCAGCAGCCAAGACAGGGACCAAGAGACCCAGTACTTC
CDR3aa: CASSQDRDQETQYF

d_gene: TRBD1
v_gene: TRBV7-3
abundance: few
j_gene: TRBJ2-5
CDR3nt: TGTGCCAGCAGCTTTGGACAGGGACTCCAAGAGACCCAGTACTTC
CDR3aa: CASSFGQGLQETQYF

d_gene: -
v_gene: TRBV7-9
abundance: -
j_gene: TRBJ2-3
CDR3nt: TGTGCCAGCAGACCGATAGGGGATGTAGTGGATACGCAGTATTTT
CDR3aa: CASRPIGDVVDTQYF

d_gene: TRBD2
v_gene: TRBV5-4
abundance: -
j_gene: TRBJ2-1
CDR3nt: TGTGCCAGCAGCTTGTATGGTGTAGCGGGAGGGCAGTTTAATGAGCAGTTCTTC
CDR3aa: CASSLYGVAGGQFNEQFF

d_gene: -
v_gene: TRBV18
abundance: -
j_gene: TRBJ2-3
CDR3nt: TGTGCCAGCTCAGATAGCGGCGATGGCACAGATACGCAGTATTTT
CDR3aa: CASSDSGDGTDTQYF

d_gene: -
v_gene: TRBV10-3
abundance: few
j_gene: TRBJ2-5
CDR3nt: TGTGCCATCAGTGATGTCGCGGTGCAAGAGACCCAGTACTTC
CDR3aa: CAISDVAVQETQYF

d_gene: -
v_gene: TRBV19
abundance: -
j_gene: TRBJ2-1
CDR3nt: TGTGCCAGTAGTATATCCGCTAACGCCAACAATGAGCAGTTCTTC
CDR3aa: CASSISANANNEQFF

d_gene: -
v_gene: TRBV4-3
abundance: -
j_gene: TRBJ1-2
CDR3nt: TGCGCCAGCAGCCAAGGCAGGTTTACCTATGGCTACACCTTC
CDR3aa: CASSQGRFTYGYTF

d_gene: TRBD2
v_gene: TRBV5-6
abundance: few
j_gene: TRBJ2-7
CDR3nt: TGTGCCAGCAGCCCGGGGGGATCCTACGAGCAGTACTTC
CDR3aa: CASSPGGSYEQYF

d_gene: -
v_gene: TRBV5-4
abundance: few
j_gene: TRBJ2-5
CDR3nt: TGTGCCAGCAGCTTGGATCCGGACCAAGAGACCCAGTACTTC
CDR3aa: CASSLDPDQETQYF

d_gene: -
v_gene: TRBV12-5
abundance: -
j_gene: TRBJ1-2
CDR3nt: TGTGCTAGCGCGGGGGGGAACTATGGCTACACCTTC
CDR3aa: CASAGGNYGYTF

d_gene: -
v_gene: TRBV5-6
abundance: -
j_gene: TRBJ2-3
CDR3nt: TGTGCCAGCAGCTTTTTGACAGCGACACTCACAGATACGCAGTATTTT
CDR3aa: CASSFLTATLTDTQYF

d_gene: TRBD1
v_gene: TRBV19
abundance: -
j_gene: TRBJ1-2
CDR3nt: TGTGCCACGAGGACAGGGAGTGTACCCTATGGCTACACCTTC
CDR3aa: CATRTGSVPYGYTF